What follows are 4 T cell receptor beta chains derived from one specimen sequenced in a study of T cell clones after liver transplantation. TCRdb keeps only in-frame clones here, not all; method: immunoSEQ multiplex PCR. The sample has tens of thousands of clones, 70% to 80% seen once. Sequences were derived from CD4+ T cells from blood, sampled at the roughly 16-month timepoint. The origin of the receptors is a human patient who received a liver transplant. Part of the T cells may come from the graft donor.

The rearrangement links TRBV7-2 to TRBJ2-1; TRBD2 matches at 10 bases. Germline CDR1 and CDR2: SGHTA and FQGNSA. The CDR3 runs to 15 residues. Losses at the gene ends were 1 base for V and 9 bases for J; bases not matched to a gene: 6. CDR3 nucleotide sequence: TGTGCCAGCAGCTTAGGAGCGGGGGGGCAGCTTGAGCAGTTCTTC. This gives the protein CASSLGAGGQLEQFF. The full variable domain, its missing parts supplied by reference TRBV7-2 and TRBJ2-1, is GAGVSQSPSNKVTEKGKDVELRCDPISGHTALYWYRQSLGQGLEFLIYFQGNSAPDKSGLPSDRFSAERTGGSVSTLTIQRTQQEDSAVYLCASSLGAGGQLEQFFGPGTRLTVL.

The CDR3 DNA reads TGTGCCAGCAGTTACTCGCGGGTTGGGAACACCGGGGAGCTGTTTTTT. This encodes CASSYSRVGNTGELFF. This rearrangement joins TRBV6-5 to TRBJ2-2, with TRBD2 as a possible D gene (5 bases). This CDR3 region has 16 residues. Per germline, CDR1 MNHEY and CDR2 SVGAGI. V was clipped by 0 bases and J by 1 base, with 9 bases between them.

The chain couples TRBV5-1 to TRBJ2-3; 8 bases fit TRBD1. There are 15 residues in the CDR3. From germline, CDR1 is SGHRS and CDR2 YFSETQ. The trim removed 4 bases at V and 6 bases at J, leaving 10 bases unmatched. CDR3 amino acids: CASSPQGTGGDTQYF. The CDR3 DNA sequence: TGCGCCAGCAGCCCCCAAGGGACAGGAGGGGATACGCAGTATTTT.

This clone is medium-sized by share. The chain carries TRBV19 and TRBJ1-1; 9 bases map to TRBD1. Germline V gene sequence: CDR1 LNHDA, CDR2 SQIVND (reference sequence). The CDR3 length is 17 residues. Trimming cost V 2 bases and J 3 bases; bases outside gene matches: 10. The DNA of the CDR3 is TGTGCCAGTAGTATACATACAGGGGGCGCGGGTGACACTGAAGCTTTCTTT. Its protein product is CASSIHTGGAGDTEAFF.